Sequencing of this TCR beta chain was carried out in a study of blood T cell repertoires in COVID-19. Study background: The samples span acute and convalescent COVID-19 from the United States, Italy and Spain. Nucleic acid was either cDNA or gDNA, and it came from T cells, B-cell-depleted T cells, or PBMCs.

V was pared by 5 bases and J by 4 bases, with 6 bases between. The V gene's germline CDR1 is MNHNY and CDR2 SVGAGI (reference sequence). This CDR3 comprises 11 residues. Per the original data handling: Reference gene primer amplification gave estimated nucleated cell counts. Some clones are missing from TCRdb's copy, which holds only in-frame ones; the method was immunoSEQ multiplex PCR. D and trimming come from the DNA, and the V and J calls and clone size come from that table. The data hold 90,000 or so clones, with around 79% observed a single time. The J gene is TRBJ2-7, the V gene TRBV6-6; D remains ambiguous. The sequence was obtained from a human donor in a cohort sampled during active COVID-19. The specimen was peripheral blood. The CDR3 sequence is CASSPLYEQYF. CDR3 DNA sequence: TGTGCCAGCAGTCCTCTATACGAGCAGTACTTC.